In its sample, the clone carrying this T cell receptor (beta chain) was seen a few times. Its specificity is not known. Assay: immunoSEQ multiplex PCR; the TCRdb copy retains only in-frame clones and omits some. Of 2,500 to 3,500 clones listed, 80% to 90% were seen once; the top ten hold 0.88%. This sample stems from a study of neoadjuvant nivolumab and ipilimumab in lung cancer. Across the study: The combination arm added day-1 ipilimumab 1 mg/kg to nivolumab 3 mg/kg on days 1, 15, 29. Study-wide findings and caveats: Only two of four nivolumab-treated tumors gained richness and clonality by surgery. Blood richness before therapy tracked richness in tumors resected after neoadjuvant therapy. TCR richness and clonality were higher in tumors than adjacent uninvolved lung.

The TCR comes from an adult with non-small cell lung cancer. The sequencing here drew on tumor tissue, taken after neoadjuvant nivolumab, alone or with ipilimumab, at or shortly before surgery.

The CDR3 DNA is TGTGCCAGCAGTTTAATTGGGACAGACTATGGCTACACCTTC. Residues: CASSLIGTDYGYTF. V usage is TRBV28 and J usage is TRBJ1-2; 7 bases are a match to TRBD1. Germline V gene lookup returns CDR1 MDHEN and CDR2 SYDVKM. The V segment lost 2 bases and the J segment 3 bases; nucleotides outside the gene matches: 3. This CDR3 region has 14 residues.